The subject of this entry is one T cell receptor beta chain. Clones were read by immunoSEQ multiplex PCR, and TCRdb kept only the in-frame ones, dropping some. Here the sample spans 53,000 or so clones, roughly 92% being singletons. This sample stems from a study of T cells in localized non-small cell lung cancer. Per the germline V gene, CDR1 is LNHDA and CDR2 is SQIVND (reference sequence). This CDR3 contains 16 residues. The V and J ends lost 6 bases and 0 bases, in that order; junction bases with no gene match: 6. The sample consisted of peripheral blood, taken before any cancer treatment. The sequence was obtained from a man aged 35 to 69 with stage I lung adenocarcinoma. This sequence joins TRBV19 and TRBJ1-4; 8 bases align to TRBD1. The CDR3 DNA is TGTGCCAGTAGCGGGGACAGGCCTTCAACTAATGAAAAACTGTTTTTT. This encodes CASSGDRPSTNEKLFF. Looking up the rest from reference TRBV19 and TRBJ1-4 gives the full variable domain: DGGITQSPKYLFRKEGQNVTLSCEQNLNHDAMYWYRQDPGQGLRLIYYSQIVNDFQKGDIAEGYSVSREKKESFPLTVTSAQKNPTAFYLCASSGDRPSTNEKLFFGSGTQLSVL.